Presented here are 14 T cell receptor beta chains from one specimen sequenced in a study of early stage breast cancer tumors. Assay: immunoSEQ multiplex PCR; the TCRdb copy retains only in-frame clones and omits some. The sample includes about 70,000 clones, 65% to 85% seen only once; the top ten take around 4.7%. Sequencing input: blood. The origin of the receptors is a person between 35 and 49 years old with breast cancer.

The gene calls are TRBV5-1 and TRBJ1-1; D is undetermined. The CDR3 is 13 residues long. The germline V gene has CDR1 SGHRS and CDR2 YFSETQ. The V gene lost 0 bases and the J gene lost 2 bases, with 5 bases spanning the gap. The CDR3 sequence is CASSLGINTEAFF. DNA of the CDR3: TGCGCCAGCAGCTTGGGGATAAACACTGAAGCTTTCTTT.

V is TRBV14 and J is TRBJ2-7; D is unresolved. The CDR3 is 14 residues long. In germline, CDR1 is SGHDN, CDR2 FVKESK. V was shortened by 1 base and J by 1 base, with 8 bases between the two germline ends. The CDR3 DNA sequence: TGTGCCAGCAGCCAAGGCCACTCGTCCTACGAGCAGTACTTC. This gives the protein CASSQGHSSYEQYF.

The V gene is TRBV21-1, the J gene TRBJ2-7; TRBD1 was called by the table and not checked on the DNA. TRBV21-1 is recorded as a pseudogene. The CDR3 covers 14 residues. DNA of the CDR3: TGTGCCAGCAGCCAGTGGAGGGGGCTGTACGAGCAGTACTTC. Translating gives CASSQWRGLYEQYF.

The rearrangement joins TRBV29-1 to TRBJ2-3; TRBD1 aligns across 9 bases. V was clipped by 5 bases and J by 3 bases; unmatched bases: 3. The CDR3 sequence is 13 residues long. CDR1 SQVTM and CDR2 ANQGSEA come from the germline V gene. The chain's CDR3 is CSVTGTGTDTQYF. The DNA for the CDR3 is TGCAGCGTTACCGGGACAGGGACAGATACGCAGTATTTT.

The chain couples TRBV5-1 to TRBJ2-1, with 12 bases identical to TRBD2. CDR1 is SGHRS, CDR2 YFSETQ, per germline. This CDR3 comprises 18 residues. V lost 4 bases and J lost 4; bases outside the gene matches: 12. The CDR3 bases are TGCGCCAGCAGCGCCAGGGCGGCTAGCGGGAGGGGATACAATGAGCAGTTCTTC. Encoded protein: CASSARAASGRGYNEQFF.

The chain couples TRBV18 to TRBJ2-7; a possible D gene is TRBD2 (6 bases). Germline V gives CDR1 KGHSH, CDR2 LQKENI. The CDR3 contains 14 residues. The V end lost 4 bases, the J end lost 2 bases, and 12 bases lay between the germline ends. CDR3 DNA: TGTGCCAGCTCACTAACGGGACTTACCTACGAGCAGTACTTC. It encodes CASSLTGLTYEQYF.

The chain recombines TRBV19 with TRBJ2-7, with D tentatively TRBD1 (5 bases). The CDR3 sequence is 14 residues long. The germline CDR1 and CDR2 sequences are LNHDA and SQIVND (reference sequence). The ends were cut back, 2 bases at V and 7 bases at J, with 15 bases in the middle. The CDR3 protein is CASSIKVQGKEQYF. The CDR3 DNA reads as TGTGCCAGTAGTATAAAGGTTCAGGGTAAGGAGCAGTACTTC.

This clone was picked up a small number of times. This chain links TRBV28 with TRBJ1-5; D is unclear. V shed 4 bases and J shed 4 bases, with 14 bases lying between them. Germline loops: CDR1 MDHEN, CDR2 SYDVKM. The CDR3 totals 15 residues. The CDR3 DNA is TGTGCCAGCAGTTCAGAGGTGAGGTCGAATCAGCCCCAGCATTTT. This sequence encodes CASSSEVRSNQPQHF.

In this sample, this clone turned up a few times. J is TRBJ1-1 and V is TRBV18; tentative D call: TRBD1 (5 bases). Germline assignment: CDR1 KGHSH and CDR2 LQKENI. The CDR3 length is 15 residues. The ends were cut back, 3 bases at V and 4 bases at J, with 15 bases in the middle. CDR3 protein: CASSPLRASGTEAFF. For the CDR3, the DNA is TGTGCCAGCTCACCCCTCAGGGCATCGGGCACTGAAGCTTTCTTT.

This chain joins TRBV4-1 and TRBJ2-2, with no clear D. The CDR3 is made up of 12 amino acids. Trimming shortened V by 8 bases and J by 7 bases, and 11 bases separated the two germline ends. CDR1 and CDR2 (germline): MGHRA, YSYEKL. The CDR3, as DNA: TGCGCCAGCCGAAAGTGGGGCGGGGAGCTGTTTTTT. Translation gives CASRKWGGELFF.

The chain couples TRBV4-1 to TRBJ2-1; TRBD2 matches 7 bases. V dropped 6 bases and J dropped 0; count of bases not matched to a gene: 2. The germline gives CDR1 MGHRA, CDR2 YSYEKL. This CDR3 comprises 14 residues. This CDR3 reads CASRGTTSYNEQFF. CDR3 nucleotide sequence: TGCGCCAGCAGGGGGACTACCTCCTACAATGAGCAGTTCTTC.

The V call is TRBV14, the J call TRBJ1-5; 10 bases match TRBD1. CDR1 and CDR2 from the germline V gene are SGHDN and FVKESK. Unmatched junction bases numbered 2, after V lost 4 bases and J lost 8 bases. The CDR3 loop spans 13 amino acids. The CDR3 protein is CASSPGQGKPQHF. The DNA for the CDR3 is TGTGCCAGCAGCCCGGGACAGGGGAAGCCCCAGCATTTT.

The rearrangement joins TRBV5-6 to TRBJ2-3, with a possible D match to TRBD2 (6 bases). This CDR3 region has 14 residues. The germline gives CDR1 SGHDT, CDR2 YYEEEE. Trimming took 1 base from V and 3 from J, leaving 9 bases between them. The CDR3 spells CASSLSLATDTQYF. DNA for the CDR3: TGTGCCAGCAGCTTGAGTCTAGCGACAGATACGCAGTATTTT.

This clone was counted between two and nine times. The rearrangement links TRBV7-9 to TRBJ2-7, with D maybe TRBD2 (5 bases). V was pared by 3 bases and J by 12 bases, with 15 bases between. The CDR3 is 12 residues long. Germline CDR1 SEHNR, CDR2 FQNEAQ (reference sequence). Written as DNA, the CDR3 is TGTGCCAGCAGCTTGGGCGACGGAGGTCGGTACTTC. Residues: CASSLGDGGRYF.